The 8 T cell receptor beta chains given below trace back to one sample, sequenced in a study of OX40 agonist ivuxolimab in advanced cancers. Profiling relied on immunoSEQ multiplex PCR, and the TCRdb table lists in-frame clones only, not all of them. In the table there are about 82,000 clones, approximately 92% of which are singletons. The sample consisted of CD4+ or CD8+ T cells sorted from blood, taken in a trial of the OX40 agonist ivuxolimab. These TCRs come from an adult with an advanced solid tumor such as melanoma, head and neck, liver or kidney cancer.

With respect to this clone: Other DNA sequences in this specimen translate into the identical CDR3. CDR3 nucleotide sequence: TGCGCCAGCAGCTTGGCGCCATACGAGCAGTACTTC. Translating gives CASSLAPYEQYF. The genes are TRBV5-1 and TRBJ2-7; D is unclear. Germline CDR1 reads SGHRS; CDR2 reads YFSETQ. This CDR3 has 12 residues. Trimming pared 0 bases from V and 4 bases from J, leaving 5 bases between.

V and J are TRBV9 and TRBJ2-1; D unresolved. Per the germline V gene, CDR1 is SGDLS and CDR2 is YYNGEE. This CDR3 region has 17 residues. The V end lost 0 bases, the J end lost 1 base, and 14 bases lay between the germline ends. The CDR3 region has the DNA TGTGCCAGCAGCGTAGATATAGGCTCTGGTTCCTACAATGAGCAGTTCTTC. Translated, it gives CASSVDIGSGSYNEQFF.

The rearrangement joins TRBV11-2 to TRBJ1-1, with TRBD1 matching over 7 bases. Unmatched junction bases numbered 4, after V lost 3 bases and J lost 6 bases. The CDR3 totals 13 residues. Germline lookup yields CDR1 SGHAT and CDR2 FQNNGV. The CDR3 is CASSLGRGAEAFF. As DNA, the CDR3 is TGTGCCAGCAGCTTGGGCAGGGGGGCTGAAGCTTTCTTT.

This clone showed up just once. The chain couples TRBV19 to TRBJ2-2, with D perhaps being TRBD1 or TRBD2 (5 bases each). Germline CDR1 LNHDA, CDR2 SQIVND (reference sequence). Trimming cost V 5 bases and J 3 bases, with 16 bases left between them. The CDR3 is made up of 16 amino acids. Here the CDR3 DNA reads TGTGCCAGTAGTTCTCAGGGCAGGCGGGACACCGGGGAGCTGTTTTTT. Amino acid sequence: CASSSQGRRDTGELFF.

The chain joins TRBV29-1 to TRBJ1-1; no firm D call. V was cut by 7 bases and J by 7 bases, with 10 bases left in between. The CDR3 consists of 10 residues. Germline values: CDR1 SQVTM, CDR2 ANQGSEA. CDR3 protein: CSAIRSEAFF. The CDR3 bases are TGCAGCGCCATTAGGAGTGAAGCTTTCTTT.

The CDR3 sequence: CASSPSWPGQYGYTF. The CDR3 bases are TGTGCCAGCAGCCCCAGCTGGCCAGGCCAATATGGCTACACCTTC. The gene calls are TRBV9 and TRBJ1-2; the D is unclear. Trimming stripped 4 bases from V and 5 bases from J, with 18 bases between. The length of the CDR3 is 15 residues. Looked up from germline, CDR1 is SGDLS and CDR2 is YYNGEE.

V usage is TRBV4-3 and J usage is TRBJ2-1; D not certain. The CDR3 sequence is 18 residues long. Germline V lookup: CDR1 LGHNA, CDR2 YSLEER. Trimming pared 0 bases from V and 0 bases from J, leaving 15 bases between. The CDR3, as DNA: TGCGCCAGCAGCCAAGATTCTACGGGCAGGTACTCCTACAATGAGCAGTTCTTC. Translated: CASSQDSTGRYSYNEQFF.

The chain carries TRBV27 and TRBJ2-6; TRBD1 is a possible D gene (5 bases). Per the germline V gene, CDR1 is MNHEY and CDR2 is SMNVEV (reference sequence). V lost 7 bases, J lost 2 bases, and 15 bases lay in between. The CDR3 runs 16 residues. The CDR3 DNA is TGTGCCAGCACCTCCTTAGGACACACTGGGGCCAACGTCCTGACTTTC. Its protein is CASTSLGHTGANVLTF.